Below are 10 T cell receptor beta chains sequenced from a single sample in a study of blood T cell repertoires in COVID-19. Sequencing was performed with immunoSEQ multiplex PCR; in TCRdb, only in-frame clones are kept and a portion is missing. The table includes 150,000 to 200,000 clones, 88% detected once. The material sequenced was peripheral blood. These receptors were taken from a human donor in a cohort sampled during active COVID-19.

This clone was picked up one time. The gene calls are TRBV3-1 (or the pseudogene TRBV3-2) and TRBJ2-2, with 11 bases identical to TRBD2. CDR3 length: 16 amino acids. Germline values: CDR1 LGHDT, CDR2 YNNKEL (reference sequence). The V gene end was trimmed by 1 base and the J gene end by 6 bases; junction bases not matched to a gene: 4. CDR3 coding DNA: TGTGCCAGCAGCCAAGTACTAGCGGGAGCTGCCGGGGAGCTGTTTTTT. The encoded protein is CASSQVLAGAAGELFF.

The V gene is TRBV25-1, the J gene TRBJ2-4; D gene unclear. Between the trimmed V and J ends, which lost 7 bases and 6 bases, there was a span of 10 bases. The CDR3 extends over 12 amino acids. The germline gives CDR1 MGHDK, CDR2 SYGVNS. CDR3 loop: CASTGSSNIQYF. CDR3 in DNA: TGTGCCAGCACAGGCAGCTCAAACATTCAGTACTTC.

V is TRBV4-1 and J is TRBJ1-1, with 7 bases that match TRBD1. The germline V gene has CDR1 MGHRA and CDR2 YSYEKL. V shed 5 bases, J shed 4 bases, and the junction held 4 bases outside the gene matches. This CDR3 is built from 13 residues. CDR3 DNA: TGCGCCAGCAGCGGCTACAGGGGCACTGAAGCTTTCTTT. Translated, it gives CASSGYRGTEAFF.

The rearrangement uses TRBV25-1 and TRBJ2-1; a weak D match, TRBD2 (7 bases). V lost 4 bases and J 9 bases, leaving 19 bases between the germline ends. Germline V CDR1 and CDR2: MGHDK, SYGVNS. The CDR3 sequence is 15 residues long. CDR3 bases: TGTGCCAGCAGTGCCCAACACGGCGGGGGCAGTGAGCAGTTCTTC. The encoded protein is CASSAQHGGGSEQFF.

The gene calls are TRBV28 and TRBJ2-1, with D possibly matching TRBD2 (5 bases). The V end lost 5 bases, the J end lost 0 bases, and 11 bases lay between the germline ends. CDR3 length: 15 residues. CDR1 is MDHEN, CDR2 SYDVKM, per germline. CDR3 DNA: TGTGCCAGCAGTCCCTCGGCGGGCTCCTACAATGAGCAGTTCTTC. This translates into CASSPSAGSYNEQFF.

This chain uses TRBV11-3 with TRBJ2-1; D might be TRBD2 (5 bases). CDR1 SGHNT and CDR2 YENEEA come from the germline V gene. The CDR3 is 12 residues long. The ends were cut back, 3 bases at V and 9 bases at J, with 9 bases in the middle. The CDR3 DNA is TGTGCCAGCAGCTTCCTTGGGAGTGAGCAGTTCTTC. Protein: CASSFLGSEQFF.

J is TRBJ2-2 and V is TRBV2; 11 nucleotides line up with TRBD2. Trimming took 4 bases from V and 2 from J; bases not matched to a gene: 3. CDR1 and CDR2 (germline): SNHLY, FYNNEI. The CDR3 runs to 16 residues. CDR3 protein: CASSASGRPNTGELFF. In DNA, the CDR3 is TGTGCCAGCAGTGCTAGCGGGAGGCCCAACACCGGGGAGCTGTTTTTT.

The chain couples TRBV14 to TRBJ2-7, with 10 bases lining up with TRBD2. Germline loops: CDR1 SGHDN, CDR2 FVKESK. The ends lost 0 bases at V and 6 bases at J; junction bases unmatched: 14. CDR3 size: 18 residues. CDR3 nucleotides: TGTGCCAGCAGCCAAGAGCGGTTTCGGTTAGGGACTAGCGCCGAGCAGTACTTC. As protein: CASSQERFRLGTSAEQYF.

This clone was seen a few times. The chain carries TRBV30 and TRBJ1-5; 7 nucleotides match TRBD1. The germline V gene encodes CDR1 GTSNPN and CDR2 SVGIG (reference sequence). V dropped 6 bases and J dropped 0; count of bases not matched to a gene: 17. The CDR3 is made up of 18 amino acids. CDR3 amino acids: CACPTTSDRCNSNQPQHF. CDR3 nucleotides: TGTGCCTGCCCGACCACCTCGGACAGGTGTAATAGCAATCAGCCCCAGCATTTT.

In DNA form, the CDR3 reads TGTGCCAGCAGTGGACTAGCGGGGGTAGGCGAGCAGTACTTC. Translation: CASSGLAGVGEQYF. The rearrangement joins TRBV14 to TRBJ2-7, with TRBD2 matching over 13 bases. CDR1 and CDR2 (germline): SGHDN, FVKESK. The CDR3 has 14 amino acids. The J segment lost 6 bases and the V segment lost 6 bases, leaving 5 bases of the junction unmatched.